Following are 27 T cell receptor beta chains from one sample sequenced in a study of CD8 T cells in ankylosing spondylitis. Via MiXCR, TCRdb re-called the 5' RACE reads, giving one row per CDR3 protein. This sample has tens of thousands of distinct CDR3 sequences; roughly 2.5% occur once, and the top ten carry 4.6%. Sequencing input: blood, either unsorted or a sorted T cell fraction (not recorded which). These receptors were taken from a male donor with ankylosing spondylitis or in good health (not recorded which).

This clonotype was picked up a small number of times. V gene TRBV9 combines with J gene TRBJ2-7; 8 positions match TRBD1. V shed 4 bases and J 5 bases; nucleotides not matched to a gene: 8. Germline lookup yields CDR1 SGDLS and CDR2 YYNGEE. The CDR3 totals 14 residues. The CDR3 is CASSPRTGFHEQYF. CDR3 DNA sequence: TGTGCCAGCAGCCCCAGGACAGGGTTCCACGAGCAGTACTTC.

At least ten counts were recorded for this clonotype. V usage is TRBV9 and J usage is TRBJ2-1; possibly TRBD1 or TRBD2 for D (5 bases each). The CDR3 spans 16 residues. The V end lost 4 bases, the J end lost 3 bases, and 17 bases lay between the germline ends. CDR1 and CDR2 from the germline V gene are SGDLS and YYNGEE. The CDR3 sequence is CASSPELGEYYNEQFF. CDR3 DNA: TGTGCCAGCAGCCCAGAGTTAGGGGAGTACTACAATGAGCAGTTCTTC.

This clonotype was observed at least ten times. The chain employs TRBV9 and TRBJ2-3, with 13 bases aligning to TRBD2. The germline V gene encodes CDR1 SGDLS and CDR2 YYNGEE. With V trimmed by 4 bases and J by 1 base, 6 bases remained unmatched. The CDR3 is 17 residues long. CDR3 DNA: TGTGCCAGCAGCCGGACTAGCGGGAGTGTCGGCACAGATACGCAGTATTTT. It is translated as CASSRTSGSVGTDTQYF.

In this sample, this clonotype turned up many times. The CDR3: CASSARVHSYEQYF. The CDR3 DNA follows: TGTGCCAGCAGCGCCAGGGTTCACTCCTACGAGCAGTACTTC. The chain recombines TRBV9 with TRBJ2-7, with D perhaps TRBD1 (5 bases). Per germline, CDR1 SGDLS and CDR2 YYNGEE. V dropped 3 bases and J dropped 0 bases, with 10 bases sitting between them. The CDR3 spans 14 residues.

This clonotype was observed many times. This chain connects TRBV9 to TRBJ2-7, with D perhaps assigned TRBD1 or TRBD2 (5 bases each). The CDR3 totals 13 residues. Germline-derived CDR1 and CDR2 are SGDLS and YYNGEE. V was pared by 4 bases and J by 12 bases, with 20 bases between. CDR3 sequence reads: CASSPRPGTQPYF. CDR3 nucleotides: TGTGCCAGCAGCCCAAGGCCCGGGACCCAACCGTACTTC.

This clonotype was counted at least ten times. J is TRBJ2-3 and V is TRBV9; D is unclear. This CDR3 spans 14 amino acids. Trimming left V 2 bases short and J 3 bases short, with 10 bases between. Germline assignment: CDR1 SGDLS and CDR2 YYNGEE. CDR3 in DNA: TGTGCCAGCAGCGTTGGGATCCAGACAGATACGCAGTATTTT. Encoded protein: CASSVGIQTDTQYF. The whole variable domain, filled in from reference TRBV9 and TRBJ2-3, reads DSGVTQTPKHLITATGQRVTLRCSPRSGDLSVYWYQQSLDQGLQFLIQYYNGEERAKGNILERFSAQQFPDLHSELNLSSLELGDSALYFCASSVGIQTDTQYFGPGTRLTVL.

This clonotype was counted ten times or more. This chain joins TRBV9 and TRBJ1-5; 7 bases are a match to TRBD1. Per germline, CDR1 SGDLS and CDR2 YYNGEE. Losses at the gene ends were 0 bases for V and 5 bases for J; bases not matched to a gene: 2. The CDR3 totals 14 residues. This CDR3 reads CASSVGDSYQPQHF. For the CDR3, the DNA is TGTGCCAGCAGCGTAGGGGACAGCTATCAGCCCCAGCATTTT. The full variable domain, its missing parts supplied by reference TRBV9 and TRBJ1-5, is DSGVTQTPKHLITATGQRVTLRCSPRSGDLSVYWYQQSLDQGLQFLIQYYNGEERAKGNILERFSAQQFPDLHSELNLSSLELGDSALYFCASSVGDSYQPQHFGDGTRLSIL.

This clonotype came up many times. In nucleotides, the CDR3 is TGTGCCAGCAGCGACAGGGATTCGGGCAATCAGCCCCAGCATTTT. Its translation is CASSDRDSGNQPQHF. V and J are TRBV9 and TRBJ1-5; D is perhaps TRBD1 (6 bases). Trimming pared 3 bases from V and 2 bases from J, leaving 12 bases between. Germline assignment: CDR1 SGDLS and CDR2 YYNGEE. The CDR3 is made up of 15 amino acids. The complete variable domain, with remaining parts taken from reference TRBV9 and TRBJ1-5, reads DSGVTQTPKHLITATGQRVTLRCSPRSGDLSVYWYQQSLDQGLQFLIQYYNGEERAKGNILERFSAQQFPDLHSELNLSSLELGDSALYFCASSDRDSGNQPQHFGDGTRLSIL.

This clonotype was picked up many times. This sequence joins TRBV9 and TRBJ2-7, with 8 nucleotides matching TRBD1. Germline trimming cut 3 bases from V and 2 bases from J; bases unmatched to any gene: 4. This CDR3 has 14 residues. CDR1 SGDLS and CDR2 YYNGEE come from the germline V gene. CDR3 protein: CASSAGQDPYEQYF. CDR3 coding DNA: TGTGCCAGCAGCGCGGGACAGGATCCCTACGAGCAGTACTTC.

This clonotype was seen at least ten times. The CDR3 is CASSVDDGRSGTGELFF. CDR3 nucleotide sequence: TGTGCCAGCAGCGTAGATGACGGGAGGTCGGGCACCGGGGAGCTGTTTTTT. The genes are TRBV9 and TRBJ2-2; 7 positions agree with TRBD2. With V trimmed by 0 bases and J by 4 bases, 9 bases remained unmatched. Germline CDR1 SGDLS, CDR2 YYNGEE. This CDR3 has 17 amino acids.

This clonotype was counted many times. The chain has TRBV9 and TRBJ1-6; no clear D gene. The germline gives CDR1 SGDLS, CDR2 YYNGEE. This CDR3 region has 14 residues. The germline V and J ends were trimmed by 2 bases and 7 bases, with 10 bases remaining between them. CDR3 coding DNA: TGTGCCAGCAGCGTGTCCGGGTTAAATTCACCCCTCCACTTT. Residues: CASSVSGLNSPLHF.

This clonotype has ten or more counts. The rearrangement links TRBV9 to TRBJ2-3; D gene unclear. Trimming pared 4 bases from V and 2 bases from J, leaving 11 bases between. This CDR3 contains 14 residues. CDR1 is SGDLS, CDR2 YYNGEE, per germline. The CDR3 DNA sequence: TGTGCCAGCAGCCCCCAGCGTACCACAGATACGCAGTATTTT. Protein sequence: CASSPQRTTDTQYF.

This clonotype was counted ten times or more. This chain links TRBV9 with TRBJ2-7; perhaps TRBD2 as D (5 bases). The length of the CDR3 is 15 residues. V was pared by 0 bases and J by 4 bases, with 14 bases between. Germline CDR1 and CDR2: SGDLS and YYNGEE. The CDR3 is CASSVAFGTGYEQYF. The CDR3 DNA sequence: TGTGCCAGCAGCGTAGCTTTCGGAACGGGGTACGAGCAGTACTTC.

This clonotype was recorded many times. The chain has TRBV9 and TRBJ2-1, with D possibly TRBD2 on 6 matching bases. The CDR3 is 14 amino acids. Per germline, CDR1 SGDLS and CDR2 YYNGEE. V dropped 0 bases and J dropped 6 bases, with 10 bases sitting between them. The CDR3 here is CASSVGSSGNEQFF. The CDR3 coding sequence is TGTGCCAGCAGCGTAGGTAGTAGCGGCAATGAGCAGTTCTTC.

This clonotype was seen many times. V is TRBV9 and J is TRBJ2-1; TRBD2 matches at 7 bases. Germline CDR1 and CDR2: SGDLS and YYNGEE. The J segment lost 7 bases and the V segment lost 4 bases, leaving 8 bases of the junction unmatched. The CDR3 runs to 14 residues. For the CDR3, the DNA is TGTGCCAGCAGCTCCGCACTAGCGACTAATGAGCAGTTCTTC. Translated: CASSSALATNEQFF.

This clonotype was counted many times. The chain combines TRBV9 with TRBJ2-2; D possibly corresponds to TRBD2 (5 bases). V was shortened by 0 bases and J by 3 bases, with 15 bases between the two germline ends. The CDR3 length is 17 residues. The germline gives CDR1 SGDLS, CDR2 YYNGEE. The CDR3, as DNA: TGTGCCAGCAGCGTAGTATCTCTGGGGAGAGACACCGGGGAGCTGTTTTTT. Its protein product is CASSVVSLGRDTGELFF.

The chain carries TRBV9 and TRBJ2-5; 10 bases match TRBD1. In germline, CDR1 is SGDLS, CDR2 YYNGEE. With V trimmed by 4 bases and J by 6 bases, 9 bases remained unmatched. The CDR3 is made up of 15 amino acids. The CDR3 reads CASSQPGTGEKTQYF. DNA for the CDR3: TGTGCCAGCAGCCAGCCCGGGACAGGGGAGAAGACCCAGTACTTC.

This clonotype was picked up many times. In nucleotides, the CDR3 is TGTGCCAGCAGCGTAGAGGCCAGGGGTAATTCACCCCTCCACTTT. It encodes CASSVEARGNSPLHF. The chain links TRBV9 to TRBJ1-6, with a possible D match to TRBD1 (6 bases). Trimming removed 0 bases at V and 6 bases at J, with 10 bases between. The CDR3 is made up of 15 amino acids. Germline V gene sequence: CDR1 SGDLS, CDR2 YYNGEE. The full variable domain, completed using reference TRBV9 and TRBJ1-6, is DSGVTQTPKHLITATGQRVTLRCSPRSGDLSVYWYQQSLDQGLQFLIQYYNGEERAKGNILERFSAQQFPDLHSELNLSSLELGDSALYFCASSVEARGNSPLHFGNGTRLTVT.

Ten or more counts support this clonotype. The rearrangement uses TRBV9 and TRBJ2-2; D is perhaps TRBD2 (5 bases). The CDR3 is 15 amino acids. The germline V and J ends were trimmed by 0 bases and 5 bases, with 11 bases remaining between them. Germline lookup yields CDR1 SGDLS and CDR2 YYNGEE. The CDR3 coding sequence is TGTGCCAGCAGCGTAGCTAGCCTGGTAACCGGGGAGCTGTTTTTT. The encoded protein is CASSVASLVTGELFF.

This clonotype was seen at least ten times. The genes are TRBV9 and TRBJ2-3, with D possibly being TRBD2 (6 bases). The ends were cut back, 0 bases at V and 7 bases at J, with 18 bases in the middle. This CDR3 comprises 16 residues. Germline V gene data show CDR1 as SGDLS and CDR2 as YYNGEE. As DNA, the CDR3 is TGTGCCAGCAGCGTAGCTGGCCCGGGAGAGTTTCATACGCAGTATTTT. Residues: CASSVAGPGEFHTQYF.

This clonotype has at least ten counts. The chain is built from TRBV9 and TRBJ1-4, with D tentatively TRBD1 (6 bases). Germline V gene sequence: CDR1 SGDLS, CDR2 YYNGEE. V lost 0 bases to trimming and J lost 8 bases, with 14 bases between them. This CDR3 is 15 amino acids long. CDR3 DNA: TGTGCCAGCAGCGTAGATGGGGGCAAGGGCGAAAAACTGTTTTTT. Translation gives CASSVDGGKGEKLFF.

This clonotype was observed at least ten times. The chain links TRBV9 to TRBJ1-1; no clear D. CDR1 and CDR2 from the germline V gene are SGDLS and YYNGEE. The V gene lost 4 bases and the J gene lost 3 bases, with 7 bases spanning the gap. This CDR3 region has 12 residues. The CDR3 sequence: CASSRGYTEAFF. The CDR3 nucleotides are TGTGCCAGCAGCCGGGGATACACTGAAGCTTTCTTT.

At least ten counts were recorded for this clonotype. The chain is built from TRBV9 and TRBJ2-7; D is possibly TRBD1 (6 bases). V gave up 3 bases and J gave up 7 bases, with 17 bases separating them. The CDR3 is 14 residues long. The germline V gene encodes CDR1 SGDLS and CDR2 YYNGEE. DNA for the CDR3: TGTGCCAGCAGCGCTATGGACAGTCCTTCTGAGCAGTACTTC. It codes for CASSAMDSPSEQYF.

This clonotype was detected ten times or more. J is TRBJ1-4 and V is TRBV5-6; TRBD1 matches 9 bases. J gave up 11 bases and V 0 bases, and 5 bases lay outside the gene matches. The CDR3 is made up of 14 amino acids. Per the germline V gene, CDR1 is SGHDT and CDR2 is YYEEEE. CDR3 residues: CASSLDRGQGKLFF. CDR3 coding DNA: TGTGCCAGCAGCTTGGACAGGGGGCAGGGGAAACTGTTTTTT.

This clonotype was seen many times. The chain couples TRBV9 to TRBJ1-5; D is possibly TRBD1 (5 bases). This CDR3 contains 15 residues. V lost 4 bases and J 4 bases, leaving 15 bases between the germline ends. CDR1 is SGDLS and CDR2 is YYNGEE in the germline V gene. The CDR3 DNA reads as TGTGCCAGCAGCCTGGGACCGAGGCCAAATCAGCCCCAGCATTTT. Translating gives CASSLGPRPNQPQHF. The entire variable domain, with the rest obtained from reference TRBV9 and TRBJ1-5, is as follows: DSGVTQTPKHLITATGQRVTLRCSPRSGDLSVYWYQQSLDQGLQFLIQYYNGEERAKGNILERFSAQQFPDLHSELNLSSLELGDSALYFCASSLGPRPNQPQHFGDGTRLSIL.

Many counts were recorded for this clonotype. The chain uses TRBV9 and TRBJ1-6, with 7 nucleotides matching TRBD1. The CDR3 has 15 amino acids. The ends lost 0 bases at V and 9 bases at J; junction bases unmatched: 6. In germline, CDR1 is SGDLS, CDR2 YYNGEE. The CDR3 DNA reads as TGTGCCAGCAGCGTAGAGGGACAGCTATCTTCACCCCTCCACTTT. It specifies CASSVEGQLSSPLHF.

The chain uses TRBV9 and TRBJ2-7, with 12 bases aligning to TRBD2. V lost 0 bases, J lost 6 bases, and 10 bases stayed unmatched. This CDR3 is 17 amino acids long. Germline CDR1 SGDLS, CDR2 YYNGEE. The CDR3 reads CASSVEASGRAGVEQYF. CDR3 in DNA: TGTGCCAGCAGCGTAGAGGCTAGCGGGAGGGCCGGGGTCGAGCAGTACTTC. The whole variable domain, remainder taken from reference TRBV9 and TRBJ2-7, is DSGVTQTPKHLITATGQRVTLRCSPRSGDLSVYWYQQSLDQGLQFLIQYYNGEERAKGNILERFSAQQFPDLHSELNLSSLELGDSALYFCASSVEASGRAGVEQYFGPGTRLTVT.